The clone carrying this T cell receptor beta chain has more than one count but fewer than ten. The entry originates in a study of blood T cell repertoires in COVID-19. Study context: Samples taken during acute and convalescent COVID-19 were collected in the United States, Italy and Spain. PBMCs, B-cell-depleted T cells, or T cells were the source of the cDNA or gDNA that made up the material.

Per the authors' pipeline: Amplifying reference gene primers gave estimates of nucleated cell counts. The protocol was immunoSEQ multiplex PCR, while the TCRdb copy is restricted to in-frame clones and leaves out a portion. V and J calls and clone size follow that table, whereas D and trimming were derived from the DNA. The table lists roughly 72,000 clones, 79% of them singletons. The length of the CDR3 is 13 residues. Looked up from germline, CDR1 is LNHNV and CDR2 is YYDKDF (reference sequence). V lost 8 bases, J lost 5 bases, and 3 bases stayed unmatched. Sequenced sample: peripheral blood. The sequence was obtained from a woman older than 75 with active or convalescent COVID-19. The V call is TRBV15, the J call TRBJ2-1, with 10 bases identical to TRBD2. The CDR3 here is CATSGTSDNEQFF. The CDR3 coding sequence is TGTGCCACCTCCGGGACTAGCGACAATGAGCAGTTCTTC.